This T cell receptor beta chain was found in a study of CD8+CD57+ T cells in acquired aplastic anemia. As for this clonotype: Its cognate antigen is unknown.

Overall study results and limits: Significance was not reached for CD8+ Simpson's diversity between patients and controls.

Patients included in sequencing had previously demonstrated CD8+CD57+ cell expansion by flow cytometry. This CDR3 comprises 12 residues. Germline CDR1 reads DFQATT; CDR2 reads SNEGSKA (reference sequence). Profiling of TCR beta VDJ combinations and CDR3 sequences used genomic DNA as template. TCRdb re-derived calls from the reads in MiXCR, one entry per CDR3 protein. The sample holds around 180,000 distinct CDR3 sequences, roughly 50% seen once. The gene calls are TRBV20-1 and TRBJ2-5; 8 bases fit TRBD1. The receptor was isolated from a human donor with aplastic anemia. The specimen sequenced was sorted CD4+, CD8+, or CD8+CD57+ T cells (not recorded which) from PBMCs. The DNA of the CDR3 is TGCTCTGGTGGTCAGGGGGCTCAGACCCAGTACTTC. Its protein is CSGGQGAQTQYF.